This entry is about one TCR beta chain. TCRdb's table, derived via immunoSEQ multiplex PCR, lists solely in-frame clones and lacks some. The sample consists of 150,000 or so clones, roughly nine tenths of them appearing once. These data belong to a study of T cell responses to AZD1222 COVID-19 vaccine. The V segment lost 5 bases and the J segment 8 bases; nucleotides outside the gene matches: 8. CDR3 length equals 14 residues. CDR1 and CDR2 (germline): SGHTA, FQGNSA. The chain uses TRBV7-2 and TRBJ2-2; 7 bases fit TRBD2. The sequenced sample was peripheral blood, obtained after recovery from COVID-19. This receptor was obtained from an adult who had recovered from COVID-19. The CDR3 region is CASSVTSAGGELFF. The DNA of the CDR3 is TGTGCCAGCAGCGTAACTAGCGCTGGGGGGGAGCTGTTTTTT.